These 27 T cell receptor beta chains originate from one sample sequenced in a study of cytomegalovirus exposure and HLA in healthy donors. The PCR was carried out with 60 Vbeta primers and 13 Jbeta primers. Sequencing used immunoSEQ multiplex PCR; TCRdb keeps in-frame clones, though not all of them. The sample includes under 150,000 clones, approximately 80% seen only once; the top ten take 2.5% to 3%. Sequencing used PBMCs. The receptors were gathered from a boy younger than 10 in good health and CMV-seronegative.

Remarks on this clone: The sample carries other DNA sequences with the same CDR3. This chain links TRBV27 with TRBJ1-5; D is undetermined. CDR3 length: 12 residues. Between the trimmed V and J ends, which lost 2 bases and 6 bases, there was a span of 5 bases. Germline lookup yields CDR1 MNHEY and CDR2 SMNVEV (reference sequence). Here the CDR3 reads CASSLAGQPQHF. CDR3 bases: TGTGCCAGCAGTTTAGCCGGTCAGCCCCAGCATTTT.

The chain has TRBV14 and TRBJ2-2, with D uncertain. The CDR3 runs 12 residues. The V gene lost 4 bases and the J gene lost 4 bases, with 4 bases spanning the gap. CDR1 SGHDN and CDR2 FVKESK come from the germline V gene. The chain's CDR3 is CASSPVTGELFF. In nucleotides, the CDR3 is TGTGCCAGCAGCCCCGTCACCGGGGAGCTGTTTTTT.

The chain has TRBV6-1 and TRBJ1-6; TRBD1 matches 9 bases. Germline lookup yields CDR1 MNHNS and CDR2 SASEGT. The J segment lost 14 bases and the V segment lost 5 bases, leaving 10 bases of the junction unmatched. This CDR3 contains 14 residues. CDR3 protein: CASSPGTGTGTLHF. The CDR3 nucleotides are TGTGCCAGCAGTCCCGGGACAGGGACAGGGACCCTCCACTTT.

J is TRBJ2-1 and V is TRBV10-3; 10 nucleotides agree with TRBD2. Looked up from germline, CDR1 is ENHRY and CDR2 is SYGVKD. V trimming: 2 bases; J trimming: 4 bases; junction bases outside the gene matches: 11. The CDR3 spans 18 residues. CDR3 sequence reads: CAISERASGRPTYNEQFF. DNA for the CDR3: TGTGCCATCAGTGAGAGGGCTAGCGGGAGACCCACTTACAATGAGCAGTTCTTC.

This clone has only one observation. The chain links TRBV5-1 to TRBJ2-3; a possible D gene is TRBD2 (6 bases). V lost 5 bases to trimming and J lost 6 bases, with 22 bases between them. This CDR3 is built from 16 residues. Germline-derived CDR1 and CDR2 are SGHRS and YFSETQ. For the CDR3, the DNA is TGCGCCAGCAGTTCTCGTTCGGGACTGCGAAGGGATACGCAGTATTTT. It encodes CASSSRSGLRRDTQYF.

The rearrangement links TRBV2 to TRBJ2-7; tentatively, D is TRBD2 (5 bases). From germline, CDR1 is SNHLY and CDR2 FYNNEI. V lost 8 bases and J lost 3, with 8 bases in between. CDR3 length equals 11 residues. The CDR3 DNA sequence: TGTGCCAGCCAACGGGACTACGAGCAGTACTTC. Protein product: CASQRDYEQYF.

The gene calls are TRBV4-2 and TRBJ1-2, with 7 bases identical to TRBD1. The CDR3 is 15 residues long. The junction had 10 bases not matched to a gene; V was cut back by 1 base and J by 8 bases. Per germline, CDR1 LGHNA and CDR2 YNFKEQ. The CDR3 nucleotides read TGTGCCAGCAGCCAAGCGGGACAGATTTTCAACGGCTACACCTTC. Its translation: CASSQAGQIFNGYTF.

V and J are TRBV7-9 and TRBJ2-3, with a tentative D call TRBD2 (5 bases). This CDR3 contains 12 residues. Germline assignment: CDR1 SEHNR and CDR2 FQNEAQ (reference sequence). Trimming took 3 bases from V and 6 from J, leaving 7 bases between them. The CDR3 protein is CASSFPGDTQYF. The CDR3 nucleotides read TGTGCCAGCAGCTTTCCGGGGGATACGCAGTATTTT.

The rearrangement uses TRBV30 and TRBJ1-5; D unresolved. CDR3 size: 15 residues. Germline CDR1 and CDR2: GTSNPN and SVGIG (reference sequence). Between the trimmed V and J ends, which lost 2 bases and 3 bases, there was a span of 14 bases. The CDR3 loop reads CAWSRGMANNQPQHF. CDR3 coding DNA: TGTGCCTGGAGTAGAGGGATGGCCAACAATCAGCCCCAGCATTTT.

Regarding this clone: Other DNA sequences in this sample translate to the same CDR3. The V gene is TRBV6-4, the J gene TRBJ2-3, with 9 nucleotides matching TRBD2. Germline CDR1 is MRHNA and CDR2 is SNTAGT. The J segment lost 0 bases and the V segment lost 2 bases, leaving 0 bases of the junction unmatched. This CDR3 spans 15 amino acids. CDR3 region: CASSDLAGSTDTQYF. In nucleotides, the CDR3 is TGTGCCAGCAGTGACCTAGCGGGAAGCACAGATACGCAGTATTTT.

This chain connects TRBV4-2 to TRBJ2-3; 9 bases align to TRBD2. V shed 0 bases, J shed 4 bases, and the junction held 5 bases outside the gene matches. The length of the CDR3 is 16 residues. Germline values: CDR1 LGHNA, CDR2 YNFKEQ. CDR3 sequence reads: CASSQEGRGGSDTQYF. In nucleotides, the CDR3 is TGTGCCAGCAGCCAAGAAGGGCGGGGGGGCTCAGATACGCAGTATTTT.

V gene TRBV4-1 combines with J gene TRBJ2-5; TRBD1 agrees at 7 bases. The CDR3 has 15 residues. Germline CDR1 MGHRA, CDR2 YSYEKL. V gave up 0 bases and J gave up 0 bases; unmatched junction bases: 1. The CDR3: CASSQDDRDQETQYF. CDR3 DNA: TGCGCCAGCAGCCAAGATGACAGGGACCAAGAGACCCAGTACTTC.

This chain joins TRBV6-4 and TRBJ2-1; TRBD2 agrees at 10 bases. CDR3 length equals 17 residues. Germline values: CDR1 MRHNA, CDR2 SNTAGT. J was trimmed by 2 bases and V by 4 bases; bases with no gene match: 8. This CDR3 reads CASSGQSLAGTYNEQFF. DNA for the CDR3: TGTGCCAGCAGTGGCCAGTCACTAGCGGGGACCTACAATGAGCAGTTCTTC.

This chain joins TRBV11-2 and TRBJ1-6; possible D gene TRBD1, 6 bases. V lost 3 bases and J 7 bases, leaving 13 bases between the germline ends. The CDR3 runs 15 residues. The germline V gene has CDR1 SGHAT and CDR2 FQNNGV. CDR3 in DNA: TGTGCCAGCAGCTTGATGCAGGGGCAAAATTCACCCCTCCACTTT. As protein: CASSLMQGQNSPLHF.

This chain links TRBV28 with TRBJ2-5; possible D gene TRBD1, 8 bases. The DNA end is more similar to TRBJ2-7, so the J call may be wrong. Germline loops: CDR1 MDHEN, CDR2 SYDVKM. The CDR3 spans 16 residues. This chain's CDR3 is CASSLRSGTGNYEQYF. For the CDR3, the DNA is TGTGCCAGCAGCCTGAGGAGCGGGACAGGTAATTACGAGCAGTACTTC.

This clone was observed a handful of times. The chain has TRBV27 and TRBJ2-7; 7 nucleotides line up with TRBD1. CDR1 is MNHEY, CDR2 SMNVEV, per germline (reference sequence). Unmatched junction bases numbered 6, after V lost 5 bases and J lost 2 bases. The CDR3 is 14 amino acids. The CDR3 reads CASSVRQGTYEQYV. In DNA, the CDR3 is TGTGCCAGCAGTGTACGACAGGGAACCTACGAGCAGTACGTC.

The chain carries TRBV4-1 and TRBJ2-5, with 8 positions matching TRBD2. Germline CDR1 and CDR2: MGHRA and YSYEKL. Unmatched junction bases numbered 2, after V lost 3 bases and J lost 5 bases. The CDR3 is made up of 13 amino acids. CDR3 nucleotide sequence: TGCGCCAGCAGCCACGGGGGGGGTGAGACCCAGTACTTC. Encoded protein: CASSHGGGETQYF.

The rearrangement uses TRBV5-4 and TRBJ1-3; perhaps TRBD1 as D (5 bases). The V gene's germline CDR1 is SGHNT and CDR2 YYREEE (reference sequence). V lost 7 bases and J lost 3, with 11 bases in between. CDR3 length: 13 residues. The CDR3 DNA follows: TGTGCCAGCCAGGGAATAGGTGGAAACACCATATATTTT. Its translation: CASQGIGGNTIYF.

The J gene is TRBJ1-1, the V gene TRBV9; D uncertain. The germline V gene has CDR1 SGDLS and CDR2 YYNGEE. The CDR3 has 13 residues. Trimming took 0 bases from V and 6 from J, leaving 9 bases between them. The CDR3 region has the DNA TGTGCCAGCAGCGTAGGGGATAGCGCTGAAGCTTTCTTT. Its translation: CASSVGDSAEAFF.

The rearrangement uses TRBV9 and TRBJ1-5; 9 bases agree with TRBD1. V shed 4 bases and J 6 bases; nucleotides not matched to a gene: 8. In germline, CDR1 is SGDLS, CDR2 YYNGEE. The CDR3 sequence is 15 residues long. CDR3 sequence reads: CASSSDSGQGQPQHF. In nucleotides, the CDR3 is TGTGCCAGCAGCTCCGATTCGGGACAGGGTCAGCCCCAGCATTTT.

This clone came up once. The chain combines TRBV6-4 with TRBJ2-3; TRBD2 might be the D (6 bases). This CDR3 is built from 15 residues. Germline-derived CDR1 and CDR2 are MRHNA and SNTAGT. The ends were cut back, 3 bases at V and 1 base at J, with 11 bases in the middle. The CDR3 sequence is CASSEFGGGTDTQYF. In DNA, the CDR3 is TGTGCCAGCAGTGAATTTGGAGGGGGCACAGATACGCAGTATTTT.

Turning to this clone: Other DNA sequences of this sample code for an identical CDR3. The CDR3 loop reads CASSYGAMNTEAFF. As DNA, the CDR3 is TGTGCCAGCAGTTACGGGGCTATGAACACTGAAGCTTTCTTT. V usage is TRBV6-5 and J usage is TRBJ1-1; D might be TRBD1 (5 bases). The germline CDR1 and CDR2 sequences are MNHEY and SVGAGI. The V end lost 2 bases, the J end lost 0 bases, and 7 bases lay between the germline ends. The CDR3 covers 14 residues.

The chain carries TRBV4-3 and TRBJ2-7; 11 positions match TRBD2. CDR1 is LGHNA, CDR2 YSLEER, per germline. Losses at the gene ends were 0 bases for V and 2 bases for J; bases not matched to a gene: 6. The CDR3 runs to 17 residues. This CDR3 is CASSQDPRSGGAYEQYF. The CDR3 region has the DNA TGCGCCAGCAGCCAAGATCCCCGTAGCGGGGGGGCCTACGAGCAGTACTTC.

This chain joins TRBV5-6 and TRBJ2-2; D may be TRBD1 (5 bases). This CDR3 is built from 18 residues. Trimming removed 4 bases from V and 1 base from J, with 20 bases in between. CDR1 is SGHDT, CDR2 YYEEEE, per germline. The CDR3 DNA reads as TGTGCCAGCAGCCTACGTGTAGGGGCTGGGTGGAACACCGGGGAGCTGTTTTTT. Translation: CASSLRVGAGWNTGELFF.

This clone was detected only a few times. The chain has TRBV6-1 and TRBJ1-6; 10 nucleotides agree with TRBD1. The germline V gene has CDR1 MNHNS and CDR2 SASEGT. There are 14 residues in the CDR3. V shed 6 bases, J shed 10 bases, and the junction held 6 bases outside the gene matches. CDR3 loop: CASSTGQGGSPLHF. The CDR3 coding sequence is TGTGCCAGCAGCACCGGACAGGGGGGCTCACCCCTCCACTTT.

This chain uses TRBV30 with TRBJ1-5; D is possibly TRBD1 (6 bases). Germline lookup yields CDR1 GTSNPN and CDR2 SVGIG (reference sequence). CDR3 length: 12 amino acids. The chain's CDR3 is CGANRVNQPQHF. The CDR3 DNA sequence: TGTGGCGCGAACAGGGTCAATCAGCCCCAGCATTTT.

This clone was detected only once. This CDR3 reads CASSYSSGRPYNEQFF. CDR3 DNA: TGTGCCAGCAGTTACTCGTCGGGGAGGCCCTACAATGAGCAGTTCTTC. The chain recombines TRBV6-5 with TRBJ2-1, with a possible D match to TRBD2 (6 bases). CDR1 and CDR2 (germline): MNHEY, SVGAGI. CDR3 length equals 16 residues. The V end lost 0 bases, the J end lost 2 bases, and 11 bases lay between the germline ends.